This T cell receptor beta chain was observed in a study of T cell responses to AZD1222 COVID-19 vaccine. V was cut by 5 bases and J by 2 bases, with 11 bases left in between. Germline V lookup: CDR1 SGHRS, CDR2 YFSETQ. The CDR3 length is 13 residues. Assay used: immunoSEQ multiplex PCR; TCRdb lists only in-frame clones, some missing. The sample records more than 70,000 clones, approximately 89% being singletons. The source was peripheral blood, collected 28 days after the second AZD1222 dose. This TCR was sampled from an adult who received the AZD1222 COVID-19 vaccine. This rearrangement joins TRBV5-1 to TRBJ2-7; D might be TRBD1 (5 bases). The CDR3 bases are TGCGCCAGCAGACAGGACACGACCTACGAGCAGTACTTC. Protein product: CASRQDTTYEQYF.